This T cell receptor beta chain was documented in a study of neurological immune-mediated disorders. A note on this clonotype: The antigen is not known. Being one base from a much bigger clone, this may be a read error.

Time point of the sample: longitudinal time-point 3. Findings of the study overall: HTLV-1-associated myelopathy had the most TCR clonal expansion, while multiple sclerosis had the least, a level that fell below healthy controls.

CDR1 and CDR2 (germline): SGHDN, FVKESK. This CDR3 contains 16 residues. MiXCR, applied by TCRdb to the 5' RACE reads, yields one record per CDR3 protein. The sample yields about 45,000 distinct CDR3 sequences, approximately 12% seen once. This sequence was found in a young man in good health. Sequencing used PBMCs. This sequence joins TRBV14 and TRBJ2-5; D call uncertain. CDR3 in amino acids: CASSPAVSWIQDTQYF. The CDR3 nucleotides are TGTGCCAGCAGCCCCGCGGTCAGCTGGATACAAGATACCCAGTACTTC.